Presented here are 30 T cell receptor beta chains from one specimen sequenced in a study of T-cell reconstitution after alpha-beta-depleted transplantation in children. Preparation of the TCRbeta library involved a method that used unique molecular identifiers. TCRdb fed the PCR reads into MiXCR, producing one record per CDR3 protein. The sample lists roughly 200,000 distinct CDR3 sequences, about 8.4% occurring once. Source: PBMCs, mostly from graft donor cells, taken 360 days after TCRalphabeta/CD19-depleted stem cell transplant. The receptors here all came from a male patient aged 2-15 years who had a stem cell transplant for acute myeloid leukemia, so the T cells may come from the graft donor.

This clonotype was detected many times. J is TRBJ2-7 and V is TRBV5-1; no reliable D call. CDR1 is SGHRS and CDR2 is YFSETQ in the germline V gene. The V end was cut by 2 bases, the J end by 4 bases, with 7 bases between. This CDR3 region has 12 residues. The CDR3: CASSFTEYEQYF. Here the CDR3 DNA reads TGCGCCAGCAGCTTTACAGAGTACGAGCAGTACTTC.

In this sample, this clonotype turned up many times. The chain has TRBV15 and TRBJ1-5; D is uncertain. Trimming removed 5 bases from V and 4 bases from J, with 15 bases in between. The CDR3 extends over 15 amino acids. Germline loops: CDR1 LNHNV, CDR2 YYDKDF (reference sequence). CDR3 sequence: CATSFSRARNQPQHF. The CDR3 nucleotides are TGTGCCACCAGCTTTAGCCGGGCCCGTAATCAGCCCCAGCATTTT.

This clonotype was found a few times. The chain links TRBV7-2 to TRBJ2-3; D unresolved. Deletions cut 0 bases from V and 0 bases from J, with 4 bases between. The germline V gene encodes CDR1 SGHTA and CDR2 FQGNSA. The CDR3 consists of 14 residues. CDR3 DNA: TGTGCCAGCAGCTTAGCCTACAGCACAGATACGCAGTATTTT. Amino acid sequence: CASSLAYSTDTQYF.

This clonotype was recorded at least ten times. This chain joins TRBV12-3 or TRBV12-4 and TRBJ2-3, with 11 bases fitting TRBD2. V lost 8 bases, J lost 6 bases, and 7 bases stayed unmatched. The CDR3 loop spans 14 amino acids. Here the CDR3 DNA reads TGTGCCAGCGGCACTAGCGGGAGTGGTGATACGCAGTATTTT. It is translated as CASGTSGSGDTQYF.

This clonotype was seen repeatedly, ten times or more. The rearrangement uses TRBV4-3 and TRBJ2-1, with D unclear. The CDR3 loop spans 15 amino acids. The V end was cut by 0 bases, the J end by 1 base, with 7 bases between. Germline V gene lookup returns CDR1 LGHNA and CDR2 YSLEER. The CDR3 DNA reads TGCGCCAGCAGCCAAGAACGAGCTTCCTACAATGAGCAGTTCTTC. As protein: CASSQERASYNEQFF.

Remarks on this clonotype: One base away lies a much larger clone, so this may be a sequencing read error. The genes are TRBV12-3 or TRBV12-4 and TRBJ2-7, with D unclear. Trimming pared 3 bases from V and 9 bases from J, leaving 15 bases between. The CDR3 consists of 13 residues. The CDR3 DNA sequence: TGTGCCAGCAGTTTGGATTCCATCACGCCGCAGTACTTC. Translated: CASSLDSITPQYF.

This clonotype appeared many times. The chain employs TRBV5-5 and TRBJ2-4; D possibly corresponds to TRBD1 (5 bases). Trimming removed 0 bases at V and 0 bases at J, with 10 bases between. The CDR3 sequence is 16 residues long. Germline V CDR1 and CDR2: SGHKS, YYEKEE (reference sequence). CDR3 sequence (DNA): TGTGCCAGCAGCTTGGGGAGACAGTTAGCCAAAAACATTCAGTACTTC. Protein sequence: CASSLGRQLAKNIQYF.

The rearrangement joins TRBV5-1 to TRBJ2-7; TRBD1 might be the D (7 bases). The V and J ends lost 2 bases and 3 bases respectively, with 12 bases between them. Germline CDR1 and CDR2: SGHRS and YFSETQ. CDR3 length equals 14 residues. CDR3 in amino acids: CASSFVRGDYEQYF. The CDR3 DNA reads TGCGCCAGCAGCTTTGTCAGGGGGGACTACGAGCAGTACTTC.

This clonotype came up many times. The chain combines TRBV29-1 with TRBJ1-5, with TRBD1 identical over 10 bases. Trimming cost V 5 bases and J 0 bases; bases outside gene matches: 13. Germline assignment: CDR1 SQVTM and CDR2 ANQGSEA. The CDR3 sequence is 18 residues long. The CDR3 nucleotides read TGCAGCGTTCTTACGGCGGGACAGGGGCTCTATAGCAATCAGCCCCAGCATTTT. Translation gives CSVLTAGQGLYSNQPQHF.

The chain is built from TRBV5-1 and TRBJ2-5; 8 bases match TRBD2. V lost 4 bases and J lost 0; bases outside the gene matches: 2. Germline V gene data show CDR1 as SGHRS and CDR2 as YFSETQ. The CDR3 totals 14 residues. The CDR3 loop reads CASSGGGYQETQYF. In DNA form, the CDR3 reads TGCGCCAGCAGCGGCGGGGGGTACCAAGAGACCCAGTACTTC.

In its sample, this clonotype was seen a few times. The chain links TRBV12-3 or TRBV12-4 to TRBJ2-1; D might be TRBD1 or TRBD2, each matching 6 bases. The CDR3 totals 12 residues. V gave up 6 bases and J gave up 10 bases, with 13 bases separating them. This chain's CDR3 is CASRTLGGEQFF. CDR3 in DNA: TGTGCCAGCAGGACCCTAGGGGGGGAGCAGTTCTTC.

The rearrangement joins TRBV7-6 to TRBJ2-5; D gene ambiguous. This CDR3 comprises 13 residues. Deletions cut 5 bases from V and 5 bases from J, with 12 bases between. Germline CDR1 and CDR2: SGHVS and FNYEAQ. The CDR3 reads CASSRSRWETQYF. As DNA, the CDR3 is TGTGCCAGCAGCAGATCTCGGTGGGAGACCCAGTACTTC.

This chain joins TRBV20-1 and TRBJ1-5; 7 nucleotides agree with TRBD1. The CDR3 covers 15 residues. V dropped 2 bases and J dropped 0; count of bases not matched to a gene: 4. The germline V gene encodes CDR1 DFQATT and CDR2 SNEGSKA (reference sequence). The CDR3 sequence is CSARKTGNSNQPQHF. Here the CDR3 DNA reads TGCAGTGCTAGAAAGACAGGGAATAGCAATCAGCCCCAGCATTTT.

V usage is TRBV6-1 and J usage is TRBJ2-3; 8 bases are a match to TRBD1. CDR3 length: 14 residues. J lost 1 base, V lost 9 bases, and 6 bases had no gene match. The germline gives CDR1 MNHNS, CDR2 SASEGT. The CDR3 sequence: CASGTGRGTDTQYF. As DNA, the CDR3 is TGTGCCAGTGGGACAGGCCGGGGCACAGATACGCAGTATTTT.

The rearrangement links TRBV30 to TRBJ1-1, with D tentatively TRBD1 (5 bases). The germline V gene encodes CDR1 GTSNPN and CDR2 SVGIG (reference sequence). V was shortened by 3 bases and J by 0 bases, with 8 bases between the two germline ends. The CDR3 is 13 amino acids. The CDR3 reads CAWRGTLNTEAFF. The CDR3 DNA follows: TGTGCCTGGAGAGGGACGTTGAACACTGAAGCTTTCTTT.

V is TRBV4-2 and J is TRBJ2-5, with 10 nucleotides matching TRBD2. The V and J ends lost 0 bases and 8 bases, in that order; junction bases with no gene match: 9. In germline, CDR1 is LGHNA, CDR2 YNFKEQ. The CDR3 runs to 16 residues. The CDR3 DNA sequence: TGTGCCAGCAGCCAAGACAGAGTTCTAGCGGGGGCCACCCAGTACTTC. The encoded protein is CASSQDRVLAGATQYF.

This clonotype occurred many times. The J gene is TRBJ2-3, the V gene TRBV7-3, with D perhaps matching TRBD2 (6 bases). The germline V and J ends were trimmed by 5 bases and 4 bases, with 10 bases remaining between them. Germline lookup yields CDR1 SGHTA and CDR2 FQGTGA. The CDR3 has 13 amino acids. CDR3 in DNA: TGTGCCAGCAGCCCCGGGAGTCCAGATACGCAGTATTTT. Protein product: CASSPGSPDTQYF.

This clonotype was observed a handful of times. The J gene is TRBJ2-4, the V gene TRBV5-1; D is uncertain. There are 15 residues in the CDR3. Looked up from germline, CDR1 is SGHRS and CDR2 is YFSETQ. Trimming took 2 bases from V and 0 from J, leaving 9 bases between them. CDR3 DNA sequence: TGCGCCAGCAGCTTCCTACCGGAAGCCAAAAACATTCAGTACTTC. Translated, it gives CASSFLPEAKNIQYF.

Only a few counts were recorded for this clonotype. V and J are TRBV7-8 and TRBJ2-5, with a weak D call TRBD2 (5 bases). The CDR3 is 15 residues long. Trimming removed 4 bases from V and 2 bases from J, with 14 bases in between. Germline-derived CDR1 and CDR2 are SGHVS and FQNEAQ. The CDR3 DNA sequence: TGTGCCAGCAGCTGGAGCGGAGGCTTGCAAGAGACCCAGTACTTC. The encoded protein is CASSWSGGLQETQYF.

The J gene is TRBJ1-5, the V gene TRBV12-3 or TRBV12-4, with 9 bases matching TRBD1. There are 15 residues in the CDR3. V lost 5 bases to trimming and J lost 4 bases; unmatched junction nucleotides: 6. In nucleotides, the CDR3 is TGTGCCAGCAGTCCCGGACAGGGGTATAATCAGCCCCAGCATTTT. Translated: CASSPGQGYNQPQHF.

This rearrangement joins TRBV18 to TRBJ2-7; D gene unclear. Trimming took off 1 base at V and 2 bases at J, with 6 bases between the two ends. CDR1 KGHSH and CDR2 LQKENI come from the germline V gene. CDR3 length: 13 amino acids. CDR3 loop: CASSPQGPYEQYV. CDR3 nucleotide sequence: TGTGCCAGCTCACCACAGGGTCCCTACGAGCAGTACGTC.

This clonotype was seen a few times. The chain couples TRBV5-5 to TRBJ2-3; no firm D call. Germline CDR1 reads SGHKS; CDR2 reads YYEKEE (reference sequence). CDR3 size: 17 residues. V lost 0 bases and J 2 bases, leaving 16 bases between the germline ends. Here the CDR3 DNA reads TGTGCCAGCAGCTTGGCCCCCCCATCCACTTTCACAGATACGCAGTATTTT. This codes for CASSLAPPSTFTDTQYF.

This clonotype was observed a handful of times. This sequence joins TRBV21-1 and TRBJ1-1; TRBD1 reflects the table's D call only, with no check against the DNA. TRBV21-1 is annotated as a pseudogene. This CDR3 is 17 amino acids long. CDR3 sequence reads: CASSTETGALFGTEAFF. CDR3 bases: TGTGCCAGCAGCACCGAGACAGGGGCGTTGTTCGGCACTGAAGCCTTCTTT.

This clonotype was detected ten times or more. The CDR3 is CSVRRGDTEAFF. CDR3 in DNA: TGCAGCGTTAGGCGGGGGGACACTGAAGCTTTCTTT. The J gene is TRBJ1-1, the V gene TRBV29-1; possible D gene TRBD1, 5 bases. The CDR3 is 12 amino acids. The V gene's germline CDR1 is SQVTM and CDR2 ANQGSEA. The V end lost 5 bases, the J end lost 3 bases, and 10 bases lay between the germline ends.

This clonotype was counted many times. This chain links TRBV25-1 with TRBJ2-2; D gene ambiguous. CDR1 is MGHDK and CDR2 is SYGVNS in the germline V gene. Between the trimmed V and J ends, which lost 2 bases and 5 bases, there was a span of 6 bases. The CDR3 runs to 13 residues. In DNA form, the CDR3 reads TGTGCCAGCAGTGAACTCTTTACCGGGGAGCTGTTTTTT. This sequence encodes CASSELFTGELFF.

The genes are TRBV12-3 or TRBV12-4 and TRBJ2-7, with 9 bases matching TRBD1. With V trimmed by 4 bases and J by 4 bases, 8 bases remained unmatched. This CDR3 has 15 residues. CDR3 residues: CASSSGQGNWYEQYF. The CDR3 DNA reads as TGTGCCAGCAGTTCCGGACAGGGGAATTGGTACGAGCAGTACTTC.

CDR3 protein: CASRSLGGMNTEAFF. CDR3 bases: TGTGCCAGCAGGTCCCTCGGAGGGATGAACACTGAAGCTTTCTTT. The genes are TRBV7-9 and TRBJ1-1; no clear D. Trimming stripped 6 bases from V and 0 bases from J, with 14 bases between. CDR1 is SEHNR and CDR2 is FQNEAQ in the germline V gene (reference sequence). The CDR3 is made up of 15 amino acids.

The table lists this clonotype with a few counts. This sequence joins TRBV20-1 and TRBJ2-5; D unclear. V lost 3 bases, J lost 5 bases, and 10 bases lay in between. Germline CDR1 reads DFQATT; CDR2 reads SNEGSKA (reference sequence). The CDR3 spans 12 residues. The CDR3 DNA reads TGCAGTGCTAGTCAAGGGTCGGAGACCCAGTACTTC. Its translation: CSASQGSETQYF.

The CDR3: CASGLGAARGYTF. CDR3 bases: TGTGCTAGTGGTTTGGGGGCAGCTCGCGGCTACACCTTC. The chain recombines TRBV12-5 with TRBJ1-2; no firm D call. The CDR3 consists of 13 residues. The V gene lost 1 base and the J gene lost 8 bases, with 11 bases spanning the gap. CDR1 is LGHNT, CDR2 FRNRAP, per germline.

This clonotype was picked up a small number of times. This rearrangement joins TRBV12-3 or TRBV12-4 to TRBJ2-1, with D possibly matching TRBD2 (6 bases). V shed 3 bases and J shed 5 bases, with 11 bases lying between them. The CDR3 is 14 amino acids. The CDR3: CASSFWRDHNEQFF. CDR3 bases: TGTGCCAGCAGTTTTTGGCGGGACCACAATGAGCAGTTCTTC.